The sequence of this T cell receptor beta chain was determined in a study of shared clonotypes between healthy human individuals. Study-wide points: Among donors, the sharing of clonotypes was expected to be influenced by sequencing depth.

Samples underwent the assay at deep level. Profiled with immunoSEQ multiplex PCR; TCRdb holds only in-frame clones, not every one. The sample lists 450,000 to 650,000 clones, roughly four fifths occurring once. Only one count was recorded for this clone. Antigen specificity is unknown. Looked up from germline, CDR1 is SQVTM and CDR2 is ANQGSEA. The CDR3 covers 12 residues. With 1 base removed from V and 0 bases from J, the gap between germline ends came to 3 bases. Those who donated were healthy HIV-negative adults, with no recent acute infections or vaccinations reported. Only Caucasian adults living in Nashville, Tennessee served as donors.

The sample was PBMCs. J is TRBJ1-1 and V is TRBV29-1; the D is unclear. The clonotype was recovered from a middle-aged woman in good health. Some clones in this sample may be carry-over from other donors' samples. The CDR3 sequence: CSVEVLNTEAFF. The CDR3 DNA follows: TGCAGCGTTGAAGTCTTGAACACTGAAGCTTTCTTT.